This T cell receptor beta chain was identified during a study of ipilimumab plus nivolumab after autologous stem cell transplantation. Per germline, CDR1 SGHDN and CDR2 FVKESK. This CDR3 has 14 residues. V was shortened by 4 bases and J by 8 bases, with 17 bases between the two germline ends. Produced via immunoSEQ multiplex PCR; TCRdb's table is partial and in-frame only. The sample consists of around 84,000 clones, approximately 83% of them appearing once. The chain joins TRBV14 to TRBJ1-2; D might be TRBD1 (5 bases). The TCR sequence derives from a male donor with diffuse large B-cell lymphoma. The sequencing here drew on PBMCs, taken in a trial of ipilimumab plus nivolumab as post-transplant consolidation. The CDR3 reads CASSPLGPTGGYTF. The CDR3 DNA reads as TGTGCCAGCAGCCCTCTGGGGCCGACGGGAGGCTACACCTTC.